This entry is about one TCR beta chain. Assay used: immunoSEQ multiplex PCR; TCRdb lists only in-frame clones, some missing. The table includes 98,000 or so clones, approximately 86% detected once. The germline V gene has CDR1 MNHNS and CDR2 SASEGT. The V end lost 2 bases, the J end lost 1 base, and 12 bases lay between the germline ends. The CDR3 has 15 residues. This entry belongs to a study of OX40 agonist ivuxolimab in advanced cancers. Sequences were derived from CD4+ or CD8+ T cells sorted from blood, sampled in a trial of the OX40 agonist ivuxolimab. J is TRBJ2-7 and V is TRBV6-1; no firm D call. This clonotype was sampled from an adult with an advanced solid tumor such as melanoma, head and neck, liver or kidney cancer. For the CDR3, the DNA is TGTGCCAGCAGTGAACAGCCGGACGGATCCTACGAGCAGTACGTC. Translation gives CASSEQPDGSYEQYV.